This section outlines one TCR beta chain sequence together with its context. Its antigen is still unknown. These data are taken from a study of cytomegalovirus exposure and HLA in healthy donors. PCR was performed using 60 Vbeta and 13 Jbeta primers. Original processing methods: As a later analysis found, there were tens of millions of unique TCR beta chains, of which 8.5 million to 13 million were shared. Using immunoSEQ multiplex PCR, the repertoire was profiled, and TCRdb retains in-frame clones only, with some absent. V, J and clone size are those of that table, while D and trimming were read from the DNA. Seen here are under 100,000 clones, around 81% observed once, and the top ten hold under 5.5%. This CDR3 is built from 15 residues. Germline V lookup: CDR1 KGHSH, CDR2 LQKENI. Between the trimmed V and J ends, which lost 2 bases and 0 bases, there was a span of 11 bases. Study-level results: The authors judged a highly shared variant cluster likely a sequencing artifact. Several of the most significant clusters appeared, in a later analysis, to be linked to common viral pathogens.

The donors gave bone marrow, and they were healthy. This chain uses TRBV18 with TRBJ2-7; tentative D call: TRBD2 (5 bases). Material for sequencing was PBMCs. The clonotype comes from a woman aged 65 to 85 in good health and CMV-seropositive. In DNA form, the CDR3 reads TGTGCCAGCTCACCATCCGGGAACCCCTCCTACGAGCAGTACTTC. Protein product: CASSPSGNPSYEQYF.